This TCR beta chain was recovered during a study of blood T cells in healthy people across ages. Primed by a sample-barcoded 5' primer and a J-beta primer mix, a second PCR proceeded for roughly 7 to 11 cycles. From the 5' RACE reads, TCRdb called clonotypes with MiXCR, one entry per CDR3 protein. The table has approximately 800,000 distinct CDR3 sequences, 20% to 30% seen once; the top ten hold around 3%. Germline V gene lookup returns CDR1 DFQATT and CDR2 SNEGSKA (reference sequence). V was clipped by 6 bases and J by 4 bases, with 9 bases between them. This CDR3 contains 11 residues. The data were also submitted as part of a second study, on T cells of mothers and their children.

V usage is TRBV20-1 and J usage is TRBJ1-2; D uncertain. This receptor was obtained from a boy younger than 18 in good health. What was sequenced was blood. In DNA, the CDR3 is TGCAGTGCGCCCTACAGCTATGGCTACACCTTC. It codes for CSAPYSYGYTF.